The clone carrying this T cell receptor (beta chain) was picked up one time. This specimen belongs to a study of shared clonotypes between healthy human individuals. As originally analysed: Owing to the provision of junction-only sequences devoid of quality scores by immunoSEQ, filtering differed. Assay used: immunoSEQ multiplex PCR; TCRdb lists only in-frame clones, some missing. That table is the source of V, J and clone size, and D and trimming were worked out from the DNA. The sample includes roughly 2 million clones, 90% to 95% of them seen just once. The CDR3 is made up of 15 amino acids. Germline V lookup: CDR1 SGDLS, CDR2 YYNGEE. Trimming pared 4 bases from V and 5 bases from J, leaving 16 bases between.

The TCR was taken from a man in his late teens or twenties in good health. The chain links TRBV9 to TRBJ2-1; a possible D gene is TRBD2 (6 bases). The sample was naive CD4+ T cells sorted from blood. Documented subset: CD45RA+ positively selected. CDR3 DNA sequence: TGTGCCAGCAGCACCTTGGGAGGCAGCCACAATGAGCAGTTCTTC. This encodes CASSTLGGSHNEQFF.